This note documents a single T cell receptor (beta chain) sequence. Which antigen it targets is not known. No base-level quality is on record; no much larger clone is a single base apart. The intended sense of this specimen's time point label: week 47, end of study. Each vaccine dose, consisting of 300 ug of a 20-mer mutant IDH1 peptide in Montanide, was administered subcutaneously with topical imiquimod. Across visits V03 through V10, patients got a total of eight vaccinations, given in weeks 1, 3, 5, 7, 11, 15, 19 and 23. Donors had newly diagnosed WHO grade 3 or 4 IDH1-mutant astrocytomas with loss of nuclear ATRX. The samples were drawn from NOA16, a multicentre, single-arm, open-label phase I trial in Germany that tested a mutant IDH1 peptide vaccine in humans for the first time. Genomic DNA for TCRB sequencing was extracted from EDTA blood using the DNeasy Blood and Tissue Kit. The library was obtained by the immunoSEQ multiplex PCR assay. Following the manufacturer's protocol, the hsTCRB Kit was used to amplify rearranged TCR beta chain sequences. An Illumina MiSeq was used to sequence the TCRB libraries. The authors' pipeline ran thus. The kit vendor's proprietary platform handled demultiplexing, trimming and gene mapping. TCRdb mirrors the immuneACCESS table, restricted to in-frame sequences. Some clones are absent from its copies; in checked studies, under half trace to an unresolved V gene, and the reason for the others is unknown. Clone size and V and J calls were adopted from that table, with D and trimming inferred from the DNA. The sample yields over 75,000 clones; about 81% were counted once. Approximately 5% of the sample rests with the top ten.

This sample is part of a study of a mutant IDH1 vaccine in newly diagnosed glioma (dated by TCRdb to about 2021). For the study in its entirety: Vaccination was initiated 4-6 weeks after radiotherapy alone, or concurrently with temozolomide cycles in the chemotherapy-containing groups. The roughly 33 treated patients were roughly 62% male and around 40% female, with a mean age of roughly 40 years. Prior to enrollment, standard therapy consisting of radiotherapy alone, temozolomide alone, or radiochemotherapy with temozolomide had been administered to patients, with the combination being received by most patients. The week-35 safety follow-up was designated visit V12, and the week-47 end of study was designated visit V13. Peripheral blood was collected at six visits: V03 (baseline), V05, V07, V10, V12 and V13. Longitudinal TCRB deep sequencing was performed for some 25 treated patients wherever samples were available for exploratory analyses.

Clipping removes 6 bases from V and 6 bases from J, with 10 as the unmatched junction base count. CDR1 and CDR2 were assigned from the germline V gene as KGHSH and LQKENI. Measured from the cysteine to the phenylalanine, the CDR3 is 16 residues long. Just CDR3 DNA is preserved here, 48 bases in frame from base 1. Beyond this particular receptor, the publication reports: Vaccine-induced immune responses across multiple MHC alleles were detected in approximately 93% of patients. Availability determined which PBMC samples were chosen for TCRB deep sequencing. According to the authors, sample limitations meant that analyses of patient blood samples could not be reproduced. Changes in the top peripheral T cell clonotypes picked up by TCRB sequencing did not appear to be linked to pseudoprogression.

The sequence joins TRBV18 to TRBJ2-7, with TRBD2 identical over 14 junction bases. The receptor was derived from a man aged 35-49 years with glioma. The input for sequencing was PBMCs, taken from a glioma patient whose treatment included an IDH1 peptide vaccine. The nucleotides read TGTGCCAGCTCGCGTTCCGGGACTAGCGGGGGCGGCGAGCAGTACTTC. The translation is CASSRSGTSGGGEQYF.